This T cell receptor beta chain appears in the sequencing data of a study of T cell changes during pregnancy in multiple sclerosis. Relative to its sample, this clone is medium-sized. V was shortened by 10 bases and J by 5 bases, with 14 bases between the two germline ends. Germline V lookup: CDR1 SEHNR, CDR2 FQNEAQ (reference sequence). The CDR3 is 13 residues long. Clones were sequenced by immunoSEQ multiplex PCR, and TCRdb holds only the in-frame ones, with some missing. Here the sample spans roughly 100,000 clones, around 90% being singletons. This clonotype was obtained from a female donor with multiple sclerosis, enrolled in a pregnancy study. This material consisted of peripheral blood, taken before pregnancy. The chain uses TRBV7-9 and TRBJ1-4, with D possibly matching TRBD1 (6 bases). The CDR3 region has the DNA TGTGCCACCCAGGGGACGATGAATGAAAAACTGTTTTTT. This codes for CATQGTMNEKLFF.